The T cell receptor (beta chain) described here comes from a study of cytomegalovirus exposure and HLA in healthy donors. The study ran its PCR with 60 Vbeta and 13 Jbeta primers. TCRdb keeps only in-frame clones here, not all; method: immunoSEQ multiplex PCR. The repertoire consists of around 300,000 clones, with around 65% occurring once and the leading ten covering under 3%. V dropped 9 bases and J dropped 7 bases, with 16 bases sitting between them. This CDR3 comprises 14 residues. CDR1 is LNHDA, CDR2 SQIVND, per germline (reference sequence). Material for sequencing was PBMCs. The TCR originated in a female donor in good health and CMV-seronegative. The V gene is TRBV19, the J gene TRBJ1-6; D is unresolved. The chain's CDR3 is CASAGRPSNSPLHF. CDR3 bases: TGTGCCAGCGCAGGTCGCCCGTCCAATTCACCCCTCCACTTT.